This T cell receptor beta chain stems from a study of T cells in localized non-small cell lung cancer. Study-wide points: In adjacent lung appeared a median around 55 of the top 100 tumor clones. Without multi-region sequencing, intratumor heterogeneity could not be excluded. Clonality peaked in uninvolved adjacent lung rather than tumor.

Data came from immunoSEQ multiplex PCR; TCRdb stores just in-frame clones and leaves some out. Of about 59,000 clones detected, roughly nine tenths appear once; the ten largest clones hold about 20%. CDR3 size: 16 residues. V was cut by 1 base and J by 5 bases, with 17 bases left in between. Germline CDR1 is MNHNS and CDR2 is SASEGT. Worth noting for this clone: Its matching antigen is unknown.

The receptor was isolated from a man aged 40-75 years with stage I lung adenocarcinoma. The sequencing here drew on peripheral blood, taken before any cancer treatment. The gene calls are TRBV6-1 and TRBJ2-5; either TRBD1 or TRBD2 may fit D (5 bases each). CDR3 sequence (DNA): TGTGCCAGCAGTGAAGGGGGGTGGGGCTCCTGGGAGACCCAGTACTTC. Amino acids: CASSEGGWGSWETQYF.